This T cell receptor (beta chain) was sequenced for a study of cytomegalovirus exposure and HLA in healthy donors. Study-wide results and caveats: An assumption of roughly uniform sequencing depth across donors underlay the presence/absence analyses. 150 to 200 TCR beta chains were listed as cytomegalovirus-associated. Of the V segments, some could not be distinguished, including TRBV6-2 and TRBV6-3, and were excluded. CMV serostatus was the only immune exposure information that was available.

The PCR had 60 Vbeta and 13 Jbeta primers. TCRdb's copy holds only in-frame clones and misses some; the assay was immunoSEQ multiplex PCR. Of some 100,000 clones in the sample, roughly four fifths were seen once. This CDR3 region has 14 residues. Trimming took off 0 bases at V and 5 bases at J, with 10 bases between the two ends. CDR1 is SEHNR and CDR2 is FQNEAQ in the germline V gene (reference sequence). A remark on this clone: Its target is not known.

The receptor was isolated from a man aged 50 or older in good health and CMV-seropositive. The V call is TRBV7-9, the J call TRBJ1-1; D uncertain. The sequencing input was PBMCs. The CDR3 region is CASSLAHGRTEAFF. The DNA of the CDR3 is TGTGCCAGCAGCTTAGCCCACGGGAGAACTGAAGCTTTCTTT.